This TCR beta chain was found in a study of T cells in Graves' hyperthyroidism and ophthalmopathy (dated by TCRdb to the late 2010s). About the study as a whole: Peripheral blood was sampled at the time of initial diagnosis, prior to any treatment. To identify distinguishing TCR V-J signatures, a discovery cohort of about a hundred patients was used, comprising roughly 45 with Graves' ophthalmopathy and some 60 with stable Graves' hyperthyroidism. Whether ophthalmopathy could be predicted prospectively was tested in an independent validation cohort made up of approximately 19 hyperthyroidism patients plus 17 patients who later progressed to ophthalmopathy. For training and testing, the approximately 97 patients in the discovery cohort were randomly divided in a 7:3 ratio. Thyroid tissue and blood T-cell repertoires from about six Graves' hyperthyroidism patients were also compared in the study. Once sampling was done, hyperthyroidism patients were given methimazole at a starting dose of 30 mg daily, whereas ophthalmopathy patients were given high-dose intravenous methylprednisolone. The paper reports TCR Vbeta CDR3 sequencing of more than 120 peripheral blood samples: around 41 ophthalmopathy, over 70 hyperthyroidism and about 17 progressor patients. What the authors observed across the whole study: No statistical method was used to fix the sample size in advance, and group allocation was not hidden from the investigators. Ophthalmopathy was separated from stable hyperthyroidism by a 13 V-J signature model, with around 90% sensitivity and about 84% specificity obtained in cross-validation and 80%/75% obtained in testing. Most expanded thyroid clonotypes (frequency above 0.001) were also detected in blood, suggesting blood repertoires may reflect thyroid immune responses. In validation, the model predicted progression to ophthalmopathy a median of 6.5 months before onset, with 65% to 71% sensitivity and nearly 75% specificity.

This clonotype was seen ten or more times. Its antigen is currently not known. Qualities for individual bases were not recorded, and no much larger clone is one base off. Moderately to severely active disease, a Clinical Activity Score of at least 3, a NOSPECS grade of at least 4, and a duration under 3 months were present in ophthalmopathy patients. The study excluded patients with uncontrolled infections, other autoimmune diseases, pregnancy or lactation. Diagnoses relied on clinical symptoms, serum thyroxine and TRAb, thyroid ultrasound and orbital computed tomography. PBMCs were isolated from 8 to 10 ml of fresh peripheral blood by Ficoll-Paque density gradient centrifugation. Total RNA was extracted with Trizol reagent, and quality was checked on an Agilent 2100 Bioanalyzer. TCR beta CDR3 regions were amplified from RNA transcripts. The first round of RT-PCR for the TCR CDR3 was performed with the HTBI primer set and the Qiagen OneStep RT-PCR kit. A second multiplex PCR round built the libraries, followed by size selection and purification. Sequencing of the libraries was done on an Illumina HiSeq2000 using paired-end 100 bp reads. In the original analysis: SOAPnuke was used to process the raw data, removing reads that contained adapters or uncalled bases, had a mean Phred below 15, or lacked an exact match to the constant primer or identifier. High-quality paired reads were merged using COPE v1.2.5, and each unique nucleotide sequence was defined as a clonotype. Clonotypes were aligned to IMGT TRBV, TRBD and TRBJ reference segments using MiTCR v1.1. Only V-J combinations with frequency above 0.0001, covering about 99% of repertoires, were analysed. The TCS score was defined as the ratio of F50 (clonal expansion) to E x V (chaos), calculated using BLOSUM62-based TCRdist between CDR3 peptides within each V-J. Welch's t-statistics and random forest reduced approximately 520 V-J features to about 12, which were used in a naive Bayes classifier (R e1071). The public reads were run again by TCRdb, first through fastp at Q25 and then through MiXCR, and only productive beta chains were kept. Rows merge per CDR3 protein into single entries with the most common DNA and genes. Here the V and J calls rest on TCRdb's processing, not on the authors' analysis. Present in this sample are 350,000 to 400,000 distinct CDR3 sequences, around 18% of which were seen just once. The ten biggest clones cover less than 45% of the sample.

The CDR3, from cysteine to phenylalanine, totals 13 residues. Only CDR3 DNA remains: 39 bases, in frame from the first base. V was cut back by 3 bases and J by 2 bases, leaving a gap of 8 bases between them. CDR1 SEHNR and CDR2 FQNEAQ were looked up in the germline V gene (reference sequence). Sequenced sample: blood. The sequence is built from TRBV7-9 and TRBJ2-7, with the D gene not confidently named. This TCR derives from a man aged 18 to 29 with Graves' ophthalmopathy. The DNA reads TGTGCCAGCAGCTTGACGGCTACCTACGAGCAGTACTTC. This yields the protein CASSLTATYEQYF.